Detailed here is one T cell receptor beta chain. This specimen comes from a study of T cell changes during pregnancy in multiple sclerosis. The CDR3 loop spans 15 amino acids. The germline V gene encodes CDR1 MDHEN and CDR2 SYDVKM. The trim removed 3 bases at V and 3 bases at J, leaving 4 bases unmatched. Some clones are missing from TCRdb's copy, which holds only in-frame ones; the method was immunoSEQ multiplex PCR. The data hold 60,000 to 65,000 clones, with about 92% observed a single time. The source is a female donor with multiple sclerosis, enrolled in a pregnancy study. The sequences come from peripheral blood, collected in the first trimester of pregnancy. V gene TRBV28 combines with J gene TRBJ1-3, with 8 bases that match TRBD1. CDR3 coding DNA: TGTGCCAGCAGTTTCGGCGGGACAGGTGGAAACACCATATATTTT. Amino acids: CASSFGGTGGNTIYF. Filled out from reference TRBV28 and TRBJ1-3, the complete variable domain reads DVKVTQSSRYLVKRTGEKVFLECVQDMDHENMFWYRQDPGLGLRLIYFSYDVKMKEKGDIPEGYSVSREKKERFSLILESASTNQTSMYLCASSFGGTGGNTIYFGEGSWLTVV.